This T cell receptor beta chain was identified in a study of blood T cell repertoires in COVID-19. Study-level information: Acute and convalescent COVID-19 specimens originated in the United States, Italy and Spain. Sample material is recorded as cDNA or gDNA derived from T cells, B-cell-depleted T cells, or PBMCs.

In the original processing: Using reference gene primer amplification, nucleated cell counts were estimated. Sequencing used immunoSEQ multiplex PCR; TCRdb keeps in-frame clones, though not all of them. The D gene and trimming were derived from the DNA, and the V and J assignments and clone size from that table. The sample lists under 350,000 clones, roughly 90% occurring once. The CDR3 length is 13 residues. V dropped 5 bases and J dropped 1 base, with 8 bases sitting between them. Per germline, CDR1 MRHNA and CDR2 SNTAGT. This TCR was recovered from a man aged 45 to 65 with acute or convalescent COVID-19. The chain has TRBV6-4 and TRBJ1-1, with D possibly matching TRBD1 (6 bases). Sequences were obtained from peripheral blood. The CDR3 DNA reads TGTGCCAGCAGTAGGACAGAGAACACTGAAGCTTTCTTT. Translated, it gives CASSRTENTEAFF.